Sequencing of this TCR beta chain was carried out in a study of T-cell memory formation after mild COVID-19. As for the study in general: The TCR clusters were mostly specific to one donor.

Using its own MiXCR run on the 5' RACE reads, TCRdb lists one record per CDR3 protein. Among around 430,000 distinct CDR3 sequences, approximately 16% were seen once, and the ten largest hold 20% to 25%. This clonotype occurred a few times. The antigen is not known. General study results and limits: CD4+ bias marked clones expanding day 15 to 37, unlike balanced contracting clones. Pre-infection memory showed some responding clones, and this suggested that cross-reactive memory joined.

This CDR3 has 12 residues. In germline, CDR1 is SNHLY, CDR2 FYNNEI. Losses at the gene ends were 5 bases for V and 5 bases for J; bases not matched to a gene: 2. The receptor comes from a man between 18 and 29 years old who had mild COVID-19 (a few samples of this study predate the infection). Cell type and time point are not known. The rearrangement uses TRBV2 and TRBJ2-5, with TRBD2 identical over 7 bases. The material sequenced was PBMCs or a T cell subset sorted from them (not recorded which). The CDR3 coding sequence is TGTGCCAGCAGTATTAGCGGGGAGACCCAGTACTTC. Translation: CASSISGETQYF.